The entry below gives a single T cell receptor beta chain sequence along with its context. The sample belongs to a study of blood T cell repertoires in COVID-19. Study at large: Samples came from the United States, Italy and Spain, spanning acute and convalescent COVID-19. Nucleic acid was either cDNA or gDNA, and it came from T cells, B-cell-depleted T cells, or PBMCs.

Trimming cost V 6 bases and J 2 bases; bases outside gene matches: 0. Germline CDR1 and CDR2: MNHEY and SVGAGI. This CDR3 has 14 amino acids. The Seattle patients joined while their infection was active and were tracked longitudinally afterward. Source study methods: Amplification with reference gene primers provided the estimates of nucleated cell counts. Libraries were prepared by immunoSEQ multiplex PCR; TCRdb keeps only in-frame clonotypes and omits some of them. V and J calls plus clone size are reproduced from that table; the DNA served to infer D and trimming. The sample carries some 350,000 clones, 88% recorded once.

This TCR came from a woman in her 70s with COVID-19, enrolled during active disease. What was sequenced was peripheral blood. This chain joins TRBV6-5 and TRBJ1-3; 11 positions agree with TRBD1. CDR3 coding DNA: TGTGCCAGCAGGGACAGGGGGCCTGGAAACACCATATATTTT. Protein: CASRDRGPGNTIYF.